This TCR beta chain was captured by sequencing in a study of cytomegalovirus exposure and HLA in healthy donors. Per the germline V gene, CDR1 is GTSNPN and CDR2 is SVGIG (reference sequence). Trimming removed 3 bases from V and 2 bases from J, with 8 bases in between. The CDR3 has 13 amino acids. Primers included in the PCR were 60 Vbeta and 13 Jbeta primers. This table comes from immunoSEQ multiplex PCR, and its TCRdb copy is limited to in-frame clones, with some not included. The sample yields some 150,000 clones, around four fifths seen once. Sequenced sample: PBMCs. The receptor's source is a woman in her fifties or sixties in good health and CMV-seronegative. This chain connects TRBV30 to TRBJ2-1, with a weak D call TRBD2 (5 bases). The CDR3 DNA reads TGTGCCTGGAGCGGGCGGGCCTACAATGAGCAGTTCTTC. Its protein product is CAWSGRAYNEQFF.